The 14 T cell receptor beta chains below were found in one sample sequenced in a study of T cell responses to AZD1222 COVID-19 vaccine. The data were produced by immunoSEQ multiplex PCR, yet TCRdb's version contains in-frame clones alone and is incomplete. The sample records 100,000 to 120,000 clones, 85% to 95% being singletons. The material was peripheral blood, obtained on day 0 of AZD1222 vaccination. These receptors all stem from an adult in good health.

This rearrangement joins TRBV19 to TRBJ1-5; D unresolved. The CDR3 extends over 14 amino acids. V gave up 4 bases and J gave up 1 base, with 8 bases separating them. Germline V gives CDR1 LNHDA, CDR2 SQIVND (reference sequence). The DNA for the CDR3 is TGTGCCAGTAGTAACACAGCGAGCAATCAGCCCCAGCATTTT. Encoded protein: CASSNTASNQPQHF.

The chain recombines TRBV7-9 with TRBJ2-7; 8 bases match TRBD2. CDR1 and CDR2 (germline): SEHNR, FQNEAQ (reference sequence). The CDR3 totals 12 residues. The ends lost 5 bases at V and 7 bases at J; junction bases unmatched: 4. The CDR3 loop is CASSGLATEQYF. CDR3 sequence (DNA): TGTGCCAGCAGCGGACTAGCCACAGAGCAGTACTTC.

This clone was observed once. The V call is TRBV5-1, the J call TRBJ2-7; D uncertain. The CDR3 is 13 residues long. Per germline, CDR1 SGHRS and CDR2 YFSETQ. Trimming removed 0 bases at V and 5 bases at J, with 9 bases between. DNA for the CDR3: TGCGCCAGCAGCTTGGAAGGGTACCACGAGCAGTACTTC. Translated, it gives CASSLEGYHEQYF. Looking up the rest from reference TRBV5-1 and TRBJ2-7 gives the full variable domain: KAGVTQTPRYLIKTRGQQVTLSCSPISGHRSVSWYQQTPGQGLQFLFEYFSETQRNKGNFPGRFSGRQFSNSRSEMNVSTLELGDSALYLCASSLEGYHEQYFGPGTRLTVT.

The chain combines TRBV24-1 with TRBJ2-7, with 8 bases aligning to TRBD1. Trimming took 3 bases from V and 7 from J; bases not matched to a gene: 16. The CDR3 spans 17 residues. In germline, CDR1 is KGHDR, CDR2 SFDVKD. CDR3 nucleotides: TGTGCCACCAGTGATGCTGGAACCGGACAGGGAAGGGAGGAGCAGTACTTC. It codes for CATSDAGTGQGREEQYF.

This clone was observed a single time. The chain employs TRBV6-5 and TRBJ2-2, with D possibly being TRBD1 (5 bases). Germline lookup yields CDR1 MNHEY and CDR2 SVGAGI. The CDR3 is 14 residues long. Trimming removed 6 bases at V and 4 bases at J, with 12 bases between. CDR3 in DNA: TGTGCCAGCAGCCAATGGCAGGGCACCGGGGAGCTGTTTTTT. This encodes CASSQWQGTGELFF.

V gene TRBV2 combines with J gene TRBJ1-4; D is undetermined. The CDR3 runs to 12 residues. V was cut by 7 bases and J by 4 bases, with 7 bases left in between. Germline CDR1 SNHLY, CDR2 FYNNEI. CDR3 residues: CASKRINEKLFF. Here the CDR3 DNA reads TGTGCCAGCAAGCGGATTAATGAAAAACTGTTTTTT. The variable domain in full, completed from reference TRBV2 and TRBJ1-4, reads EPEVTQTPSHQVTQMGQEVILRCVPISNHLYFYWYRQILGQKVEFLVSFYNNEISEKSEIFDDQFSVERPDGSNFTLKIRSTKLEDSAMYFCASKRINEKLFFGSGTQLSVL.

The rearrangement joins TRBV29-1 to TRBJ2-7; 7 bases align to TRBD1. This CDR3 is 14 amino acids long. J gave up 1 base and V 7 bases, and 10 bases lay outside the gene matches. CDR1 and CDR2 (germline): SQVTM, ANQGSEA. In DNA, the CDR3 is TGCAGCGCTCAGGGGGACGTATATTCCTACGAGCAGTACTTC. Translating gives CSAQGDVYSYEQYF.

The chain uses TRBV2 and TRBJ2-7, with 7 bases lining up with TRBD1. CDR3 length: 14 amino acids. CDR1 SNHLY and CDR2 FYNNEI come from the germline V gene. Trimming removed 6 bases from V and 6 bases from J; junction bases left unmatched: 11. CDR3 loop: CASRPPDRVGEQYF. The CDR3 DNA is TGTGCCAGCAGGCCCCCCGACAGGGTCGGCGAGCAGTACTTC.

The table lists this clone with a few counts. The chain joins TRBV27 to TRBJ2-1; TRBD2 might be the D (6 bases). The CDR3 totals 14 residues. Germline assignment: CDR1 MNHEY and CDR2 SMNVEV (reference sequence). V was cut by 7 bases and J by 0 bases, with 10 bases left in between. The CDR3 DNA is TGTGCCAGCACCCGGGGGAGCTCCTACAATGAGCAGTTCTTC. It yields the protein CASTRGSSYNEQFF.

V usage is TRBV7-3 and J usage is TRBJ2-6; D not certain. The length of the CDR3 is 13 residues. Germline V gene lookup returns CDR1 SGHTA and CDR2 FQGTGA. V was pared by 4 bases and J by 3 bases, with 4 bases between. DNA of the CDR3: TGTGCCAGCAGCTCACTTGGGGCCAACGTCCTGACTTTC. The encoded protein is CASSSLGANVLTF.

V is TRBV29-1 and J is TRBJ1-2, with 7 nucleotides matching TRBD1. The CDR3 has 12 amino acids. Germline CDR1 is SQVTM and CDR2 is ANQGSEA. V gave up 4 bases and J gave up 2 bases; unmatched junction bases: 1. Here the CDR3 DNA reads TGCAGCGTTGGACAGGGAAACTATGGCTACACCTTC. This encodes CSVGQGNYGYTF.

The rearrangement links TRBV10-1 to TRBJ1-1; unclear D gene. V was shortened by 0 bases and J by 0 bases, with 17 bases between the two germline ends. The CDR3 contains 18 residues. In germline, CDR1 is WNHNN, CDR2 SYGVQD (reference sequence). CDR3 sequence (DNA): TGCGCCAGCAGTGAGTCCGGGCAGGCCGTCCACATGAACACTGAAGCTTTCTTT. As protein: CASSESGQAVHMNTEAFF.

The V gene is TRBV7-6, the J gene TRBJ2-5; no clear D gene. Germline V gene lookup returns CDR1 SGHVS and CDR2 FNYEAQ. V was pared by 5 bases and J by 5 bases, with 9 bases between. CDR3 length: 12 amino acids. This CDR3 reads CASSQKEETQYF. DNA for the CDR3: TGTGCCAGCAGCCAAAAGGAGGAGACCCAGTACTTC.

This chain uses TRBV11-1 with TRBJ2-1; D is unresolved. CDR1 is SGHAT and CDR2 is FQDESV in the germline V gene (reference sequence). The V and J ends lost 4 bases and 10 bases respectively, with 11 bases between them. The CDR3 runs to 12 residues. This CDR3 reads CASSYSHGEQFF. The DNA of the CDR3 is TGTGCCAGCAGCTACAGTCATGGGGAGCAGTTCTTC.